The sequence of this TCR beta chain was determined in a study of cytomegalovirus exposure and HLA in healthy donors. Germline V gene sequence: CDR1 SEHNR, CDR2 FQNEAQ (reference sequence). The CDR3 consists of 13 residues. V lost 1 base and J lost 4, with 7 bases in between. The PCR was carried out with 60 Vbeta primers and 13 Jbeta primers. The table came from immunoSEQ multiplex PCR; TCRdb's copy has only in-frame clones and leaves some out. The sample includes some 200,000 clones, about four fifths seen only once; the top ten take 1.5% to 2%. The sequencing input was PBMCs. V is TRBV7-9 and J is TRBJ1-1, with a weak D call TRBD1 (5 bases). This TCR derives from a middle-aged man in good health and CMV-seronegative. CDR3 nucleotides: TGTGCCAGCAGCTTAGTGCAGGGCACTGAAGCTTTCTTT. Protein: CASSLVQGTEAFF.